There are many counts of the clone carrying this T cell receptor (beta chain). What it recognizes is unknown. Trimming removed 5 bases at V and 6 bases at J, with 17 bases between. The CDR3 consists of 14 residues. The germline V gene has CDR1 MNHEY and CDR2 SVGEGT. As to time point: newly diagnosed GD, antithyroid drugs for less than 3 months. RNA isolated from PBMCs was used to make the TCR library. The diagnosis of Graves' disease used American Thyroid Association guidelines. This entry is derived from a study of regulatory T cells in long-lasting Graves disease. Study-wide points: With persistent disease, TRBV28, TRBJ1-2 and TRBJ2-5 were the favored segments.

Relying on iRepertoire HTBI primers and Arm-PCR of CDR3 regions, the team built TCR beta libraries. One entry per CDR3 protein results from TCRdb running MiXCR on the multiplex PCR reads. The data show 300,000 to 400,000 distinct CDR3 sequences, with 16% seen just once and about 32% held by the top ten. In addition, the sample was reused for a study of T cells in Graves' hyperthyroidism and ophthalmopathy.

The source is a man between 40 and 49 years old with Graves disease. The source material was peripheral blood mononuclear cells (PBMCs), sampled at new diagnosis, from a patient treated with antithyroid drugs. The rearrangement uses TRBV6-2 or TRBV6-3 and TRBJ2-7, with D perhaps matching TRBD1 or TRBD2 (5 bases each). This chain's CDR3 is CASSPTMPGLEQYF. The CDR3 nucleotides read TGTGCCAGCAGTCCGACCATGCCGGGGCTCGAGCAGTACTTC.